This T cell receptor (delta chain) was sequenced for a study of delta chains in infants with herpesvirus infections. Study at large: Infants in Uganda were tracked from birth through primary CMV infection. A public fetal Vdelta1/Vgamma8 clonotype was sought in postnatally CMV-infected infants.

As regards this clone: Its antigen is unidentified.

Points from the study as a whole: Limitations included few samples and no matched controls for race or environment.

Gamma-chain- and delta-chain-specific primers converted PBMC RNA into TCR cDNA. TCRdb redid the clone calls on the RT-PCR reads with CATT. The repertoire has 2,500 to 4,000 delta-chain clones, approximately 32% of them found once; the top ten carry 8%. Per germline, CDR1 TSWWSYY and CDR2 QGS. CDR3 length: 17 residues. Trimming cost V 4 bases and J 0 bases; bases outside gene matches: 8. The source was peripheral blood, collected at time point 3 of longitudinal follow-up. V and J are TRDV1 and TRDJ1; TRDD3 agrees at 10 bases. This receptor was taken from a human donor who was a Ugandan infant, either HIV-exposed or HIV-unexposed (not recorded which). The CDR3 nucleotides read TGTGCTCTTGGGGCCCCATACTGGGGGATTAACACCGATAAACTCATCTTT. Residues: CALGAPYWGINTDKLIF.